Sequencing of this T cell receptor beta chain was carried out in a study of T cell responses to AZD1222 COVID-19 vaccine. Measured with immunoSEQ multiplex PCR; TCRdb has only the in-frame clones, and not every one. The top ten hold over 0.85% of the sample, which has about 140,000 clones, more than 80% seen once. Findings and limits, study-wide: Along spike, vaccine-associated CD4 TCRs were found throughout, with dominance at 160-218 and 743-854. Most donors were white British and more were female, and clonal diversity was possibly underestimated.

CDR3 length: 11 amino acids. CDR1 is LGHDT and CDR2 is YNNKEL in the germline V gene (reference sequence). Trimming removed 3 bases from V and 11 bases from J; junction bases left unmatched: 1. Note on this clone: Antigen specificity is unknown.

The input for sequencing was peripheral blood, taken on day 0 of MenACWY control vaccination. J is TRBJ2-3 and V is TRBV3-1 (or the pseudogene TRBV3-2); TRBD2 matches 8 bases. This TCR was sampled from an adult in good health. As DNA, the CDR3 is TGTGCCAGCAGCCACGGGGGGGAGCAGTATTTT. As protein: CASSHGGEQYF.